This T cell receptor (beta chain) was recovered during a study of identical twins. TCRdb passed the 5' RACE reads through MiXCR, listing each CDR3 protein once. The sample records around 230,000 distinct CDR3 sequences, around a tenth being singletons. The V segment lost 2 bases and the J segment 5 bases; nucleotides outside the gene matches: 9. The germline V gene encodes CDR1 MNHEY and CDR2 SVGEGT. The CDR3 runs 16 residues. This clonotype was recorded many times. Its antigen is still unknown. Study-level results: Carriage of fewer insertions was seen in abundant cord blood beta clonotypes, whereas memory repertoires showed none. When twins shared out-of-frame alpha sequences, those sequences had excess low generation probability.

The TCR comes from a woman younger than 35 in good health. Input material: memory (CD45RO+) T cells sorted from blood. This chain uses TRBV6-2 or TRBV6-3 with TRBJ2-5; 9 bases are a match to TRBD1. The chain's CDR3 is CASSYPGQGRWETQYF. CDR3 DNA sequence: TGTGCCAGCAGTTACCCCGGACAGGGGCGTTGGGAGACCCAGTACTTC.